This T cell receptor beta chain was sequenced for a study of T cells after yellow fever vaccination. TCRdb called the 5' RACE reads again in MiXCR, with one record for every CDR3 protein. The sample consists of under 200,000 distinct CDR3 sequences, 6% to 7.5% of them appearing once. Many counts were recorded for this clonotype. Its antigen is unidentified. Trimming took 6 bases from V and 1 from J; bases not matched to a gene: 3. The CDR3 totals 14 residues. Germline CDR1 is SGHTA and CDR2 is FQGNSA. Study-wide results and limits: Post-booster repertoires again held most primary-vaccination clones (roughly 95% CD4, 85% to 90% CD8).

The chain joins TRBV7-2 to TRBJ2-1; 7 bases fit TRBD1. The sequence derives from a man aged 18 to 30 who received the YFV17D yellow fever vaccine. The starting material was CD4+ T cells sorted from PBMCs, obtained 5 days after the first yellow fever vaccination. The CDR3 protein is CASSRQGSYNEQFF. Here the CDR3 DNA reads TGTGCCAGCAGTCGACAGGGATCCTACAATGAGCAGTTCTTC.